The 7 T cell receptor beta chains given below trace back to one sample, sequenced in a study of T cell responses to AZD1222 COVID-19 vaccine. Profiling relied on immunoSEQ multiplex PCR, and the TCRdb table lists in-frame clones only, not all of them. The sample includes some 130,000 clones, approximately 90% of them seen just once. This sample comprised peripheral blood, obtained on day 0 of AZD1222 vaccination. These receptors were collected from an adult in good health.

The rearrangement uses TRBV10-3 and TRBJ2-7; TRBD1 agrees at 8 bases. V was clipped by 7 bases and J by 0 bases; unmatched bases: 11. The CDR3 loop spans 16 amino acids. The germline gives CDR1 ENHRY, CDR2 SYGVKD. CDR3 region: CAITGTGLLGSYEQYF. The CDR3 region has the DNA TGTGCCATCACTGGGACAGGTCTCCTGGGCTCCTACGAGCAGTACTTC.

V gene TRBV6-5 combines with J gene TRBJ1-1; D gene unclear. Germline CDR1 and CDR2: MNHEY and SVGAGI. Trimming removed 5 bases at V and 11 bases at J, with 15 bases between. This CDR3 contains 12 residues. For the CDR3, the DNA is TGTGCCAGCAGTCGGGCCCAAGGGCGGGCTTTCTTT. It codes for CASSRAQGRAFF.

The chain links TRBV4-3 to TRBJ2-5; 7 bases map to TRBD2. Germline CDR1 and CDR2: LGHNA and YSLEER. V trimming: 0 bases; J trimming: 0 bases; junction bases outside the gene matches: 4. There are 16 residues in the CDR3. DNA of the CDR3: TGCGCCAGCAGCCAAGATCTGGGAGGGTACCAAGAGACCCAGTACTTC. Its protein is CASSQDLGGYQETQYF.

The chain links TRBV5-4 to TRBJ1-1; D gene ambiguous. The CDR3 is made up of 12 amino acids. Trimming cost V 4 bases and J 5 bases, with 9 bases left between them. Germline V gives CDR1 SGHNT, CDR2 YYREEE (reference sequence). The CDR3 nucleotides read TGTGCCAGCAGCCCATCGGGTACTGAAGCTTTCTTT. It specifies CASSPSGTEAFF. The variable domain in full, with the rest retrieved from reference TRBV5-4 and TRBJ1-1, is ETGVTQSPTHLIKTRGQQVTLRCSSQSGHNTVSWYQQALGQGPQFIFQYYREEENGRGNFPPRFSGLQFPNYSSELNVNALELDDSALYLCASSPSGTEAFFGQGTRLTVV.

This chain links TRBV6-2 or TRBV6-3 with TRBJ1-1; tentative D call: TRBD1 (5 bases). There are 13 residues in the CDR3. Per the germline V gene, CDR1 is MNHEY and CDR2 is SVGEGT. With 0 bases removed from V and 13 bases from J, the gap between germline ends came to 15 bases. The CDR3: CASSYSEGWLGFF. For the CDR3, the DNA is TGTGCCAGCAGTTACTCGGAGGGGTGGCTGGGTTTCTTT.

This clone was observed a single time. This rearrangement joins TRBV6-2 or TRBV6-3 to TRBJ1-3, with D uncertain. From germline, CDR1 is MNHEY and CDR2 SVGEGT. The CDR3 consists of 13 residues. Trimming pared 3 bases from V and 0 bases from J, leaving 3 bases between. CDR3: CASSYYSGNTIYF. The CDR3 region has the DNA TGTGCCAGCAGTTATTACTCTGGAAACACCATATATTTT.

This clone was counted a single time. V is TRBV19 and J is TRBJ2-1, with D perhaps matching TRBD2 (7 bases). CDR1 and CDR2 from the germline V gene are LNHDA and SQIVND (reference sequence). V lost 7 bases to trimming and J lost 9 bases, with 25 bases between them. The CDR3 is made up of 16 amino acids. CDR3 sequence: CASTPGAGGSHGEQFF. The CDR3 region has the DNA TGTGCCAGTACTCCGGGGGCGGGCGGGAGTCACGGTGAGCAGTTCTTC.